This note documents a single TCR beta chain sequence. Its antigen remains unknown. A read error may account for a junction end that differs from germline. No cell sorting was done before RNA was extracted from the tissue. Germline V CDR1 and CDR2: SGHAT, FQNNGV. The CDR3 is 15 amino acids. Three rounds of nested PCR, following a modified ARM-PCR protocol, produced the TCRbeta library. Using its own MiXCR run on the multiplex PCR reads, TCRdb lists one record per CDR3 protein. The sample holds tens of thousands of distinct CDR3 sequences, 67% seen once. These data come from a study of tumor and adjacent non-tumor tissue in lung cancer. Overall study context: Patients comprised about a dozen adenocarcinoma, 2 squamous cell carcinoma and 1 small cell lung cancer. Study outcomes and limitations: Patients with more diverse tumor TCRs had worse survival. Top 100 clones took a larger repertoire share in normal lung. Significantly higher TCR diversity was found in tumor than normal lung.

The TCR was taken from a man aged 55 to 70 with non-small cell lung cancer. This sequence joins TRBV11-2 and TRBJ2-2, with 7 bases lining up with TRBD1. The sample consisted of lung tumor tissue. The CDR3 DNA reads TGTGCCAGCAGCTTAAAGACAGACAACACAGGGGAGCTGCTTTTT. Its translation: CASSLKTDNTGELLF. Combining the CDR3 with reference TRBV11-2 and TRBJ2-2 gives the whole variable domain EAGVAQSPRYKIIEKRQSVAFWCNPISGHATLYWYQQILGQGPKLLIQFQNNGVVDDSQLPKDRFSAERLKGVDSTLKIQPAKLEDSAVYLCASSLKTDNTGELLFGEGSRLTVL.